This T cell receptor beta chain emerged from a study of memory CD4+ T cells and cytomegalovirus serostatus. Regarding the study as a whole: CD4+ memory repertoires contained about 40% of the roughly 160 reported CMV TCRbeta sequences.

Single viable CD3+CD4+CD8-CD45RO+ cells were sorted as the memory CD4+ T cells. A note on this clone: Its specificity is unknown.

Assay: immunoSEQ multiplex PCR; the TCRdb copy retains only in-frame clones and omits some. This table has 65,000 to 95,000 clones, approximately 80% appearing once. Sequenced material: memory CD4+ T cells from blood. The clonotype was recovered from an adult in good health and CMV-seronegative.

CDR3 protein: CASSLGLEEKLFF. CDR3 sequence (DNA): TGTGCCAGCTCACTGGGGCTCGAAGAAAAACTGTTTTTT. J is TRBJ1-4 and V is TRBV18; TRBD1 might be the D (5 bases). V dropped 4 bases and J dropped 8 bases, with 11 bases sitting between them. This CDR3 spans 13 amino acids. The germline V gene has CDR1 KGHSH and CDR2 LQKENI.